The rows below give T cell receptor beta chains drawn from one sample of a study of cytomegalovirus exposure and HLA in healthy donors. Data came from immunoSEQ multiplex PCR; TCRdb stores just in-frame clones and leaves some out. The table lists approximately 150,000 clones, more than 70% of them singletons. Specimen: PBMCs. These receptors originate from a man aged 25-45 years in good health and CMV-seronegative. Each CDR3 is given with its conserved first and last residue. A D gene is named only where the DNA matches it firmly. For some rows the clone size is stated as once, few or many, or as a class when expanded; others skip it.

CDR3: CASSRGGGASEQYF; DNA: TGTGCCAGCAGCCGTGGAGGGGGCGCGAGTGAGCAGTACTTC; J: TRBJ2-7; D: .; length: 14; V: TRBV28; size: .
CDR3: CASSALAGGTDTQYF; DNA: TGTGCCAGCAGTGCTCTAGCGGGGGGCACAGATACGCAGTATTTT; J: TRBJ2-3; D: TRBD2; length: 15; V: TRBV6-1; size: .
CDR3: CAWSVRLISGETQYF; DNA: TGTGCCTGGAGTGTACGATTAATTAGCGGAGAGACCCAGTACTTC; J: TRBJ2-5; D: .; length: 15; V: TRBV30; size: .
CDR3: CASSHRLAGNPDEQFF; DNA: TGTGCCAGCAGCCACCGACTAGCGGGCAACCCCGATGAGCAGTTCTTC; J: TRBJ2-1; D: TRBD2; length: 16; V: TRBV4-2; size: .
CDR3: CATRRNTYNEQFF; DNA: TGTGCCACCAGGCGGAACACCTACAATGAGCAGTTCTTC; J: TRBJ2-1; D: .; length: 13; V: TRBV15; size: once
CDR3: CASSLGLAASTDTQYF; DNA: TGCGCCAGCAGCCTGGGACTAGCGGCTAGCACAGATACGCAGTATTTT; J: TRBJ2-3; D: TRBD2; length: 16; V: TRBV5-1; size: .
CDR3: CASSQFGQSNNVFSYEQYF; DNA: TGTGCCAGTAGTCAATTCGGACAGAGCAACAACGTTTTCTCCTACGAGCAGTACTTC; J: TRBJ2-7; D: .; length: 19; V: TRBV19; size: few
CDR3: CASSSPGLAPYNEQFF; DNA: TGTGCCAGCAGTTCCCCGGGACTCGCGCCATACAATGAGCAGTTCTTC; J: TRBJ2-1; D: .; length: 16; V: TRBV28; size: .
CDR3: CASSSPGQGGNEQFF; DNA: TGTGCCAGCAGTTCTCCGGGACAGGGAGGCAATGAGCAGTTCTTC; J: TRBJ2-1; D: TRBD1; length: 15; V: TRBV28; size: few
CDR3: CASSYSEGYEQYF; DNA: TGTGCCAGCAGTTACTCGGAGGGCTACGAGCAGTACTTC; J: TRBJ2-7; D: .; length: 13; V: TRBV6-5; size: few
CDR3: CASSPGGATQYF; DNA: TGTGCCAGCAGCCCAGGGGGCGCGACCCAGTACTTC; J: TRBJ2-5; D: TRBD1; length: 12; V: TRBV7-2; size: .
CDR3: CASSLGPEYEQYF; DNA: TGTGCCAGCAGCTTAGGTCCAGAATACGAGCAGTACTTC; J: TRBJ2-7; D: .; length: 13; V: TRBV7-9; size: few
CDR3: CATSWDSSTDTQYF; DNA: TGTGCCACCTCCTGGGACTCTAGCACAGATACGCAGTATTTT; J: TRBJ2-3; D: .; length: 14; V: TRBV6-6; size: .
CDR3: CASSIGGGGGRYEQYF; DNA: TGTGCCAGTAGTATCGGGGGGGGAGGTGGTCGGTACGAGCAGTACTTC; J: TRBJ2-7; D: TRBD2; length: 16; V: TRBV19; size: once
CDR3: CASSLNPGQGYEQYF; DNA: TGTGCCAGCAGCTTAAACCCTGGACAGGGCTACGAGCAGTACTTC; J: TRBJ2-7; D: TRBD1; length: 15; V: TRBV11-2; size: .
CDR3: CAWRGTSVSGTQYF; DNA: TGTGCCTGGAGGGGGACTAGCGTGTCTGGGACCCAGTACTTC; J: TRBJ2-5; D: TRBD2; length: 14; V: TRBV30; size: .
CDR3: CASSILGLAGGLHGYNEQFF; DNA: TGCGCCAGCAGCATCCTGGGACTAGCGGGGGGGCTCCACGGATACAATGAGCAGTTCTTC; J: TRBJ2-1; D: TRBD2; length: 20; V: TRBV5-1; size: .
CDR3: CASSEDGSADTQYF; DNA: TGTGCCAGCAGTGAGGATGGTAGCGCAGATACGCAGTATTTT; J: TRBJ2-3; D: .; length: 14; V: TRBV6-4; size: .
CDR3: CASSGGLAGGNEQFF; DNA: TGTGCCAGCAGCGGGGGACTAGCGGGAGGGAATGAGCAGTTCTTC; J: TRBJ2-1; D: TRBD2; length: 15; V: TRBV7-2; size: .
CDR3: CASSYSGHSNYGYTF; DNA: TGTGCCAGCAGTTATTCAGGGCACAGTAACTATGGCTACACCTTC; J: TRBJ1-2; D: .; length: 15; V: TRBV27; size: .
CDR3: CAVRIGTGSNQPQHF; DNA: TGTGCCGTCCGAATAGGGACAGGGAGCAATCAGCCCCAGCATTTT; J: TRBJ1-5; D: TRBD1; length: 15; V: TRBV6-1; size: once
CDR3: CASSPPGHSNQPQHF; DNA: TGTGCCAGCAGCCCTCCGGGTCATAGCAATCAGCCCCAGCATTTT; J: TRBJ1-5; D: .; length: 15; V: TRBV7-2; size: .
CDR3: CASTAGLAIHEQYF; DNA: TGTGCCAGCACCGCGGGACTAGCAATCCACGAGCAGTACTTC; J: TRBJ2-7; D: TRBD2; length: 14; V: TRBV2; size: .
CDR3: CASSLDTSSGNTIYF; DNA: TGTGCCAGCAGCTTAGACACTAGCTCTGGAAACACCATATATTTT; J: TRBJ1-3; D: .; length: 15; V: TRBV7-8; size: .
CDR3: CASSEARGAGFPYNEQFF; DNA: TGTGCCAGCAGTGAAGCGCGGGGAGCGGGATTCCCCTACAATGAGCAGTTCTTC; J: TRBJ2-1; D: TRBD2; length: 18; V: TRBV6-1; size: .
CDR3: CASSLPGLYEQYF; DNA: TGCGCCAGCAGCTTACCGGGACTGTACGAGCAGTACTTC; J: TRBJ2-7; D: .; length: 13; V: TRBV5-1; size: once
CDR3: CASSQEPDTGELFF; DNA: TGTGCCAGCAGCCAAGAACCAGACACCGGGGAGCTGTTTTTT; J: TRBJ2-2; D: .; length: 14; V: TRBV4-2; size: .
CDR3: CASSLGVGGAGTEAFF; DNA: TGTGCCAGCAGCTTGGGGGTGGGGGGGGCCGGCACTGAAGCTTTCTTT; J: TRBJ1-1; D: .; length: 16; V: TRBV5-5; size: .
CDR3: CASRDPGTDAYEQYF; DNA: TGCGCCAGCAGGGATCCTGGGACAGATGCCTACGAGCAGTACTTC; J: TRBJ2-7; D: TRBD1; length: 15; V: TRBV10-2; size: .
CDR3: CASSLGGPSYEQYF; DNA: TGTGCCAGCAGCTTAGGGGGGCCCTCCTACGAGCAGTACTTC; J: TRBJ2-7; D: .; length: 14; V: TRBV11-1; size: .
CDR3: CAWSRLSSYEQYF; DNA: TGTGCCTGGAGCAGGCTAAGCTCCTACGAGCAGTACTTC; J: TRBJ2-7; D: .; length: 13; V: TRBV30; size: .
CDR3: CASSLVRRNTEAFF; DNA: TGTGCCAGCAGCTTAGTTCGCAGAAACACTGAAGCTTTCTTT; J: TRBJ1-1; D: .; length: 14; V: TRBV11-3; size: .
CDR3: CASSQGTVHTEAFF; DNA: TGTGCCAGCAGCCAAGGGACAGTCCACACTGAAGCTTTCTTT; J: TRBJ1-1; D: TRBD1; length: 14; V: TRBV7-9; size: .
CDR3: CASSATSDKSYEQYF; DNA: TGTGCCAGCAGCGCAACTAGCGATAAGTCCTACGAGCAGTACTTC; J: TRBJ2-7; D: TRBD2; length: 15; V: TRBV7-3; size: few
CDR3: CASSPRDRTEQYF; DNA: TGTGCCAGCAGCCCCCGGGACAGAACGGAGCAGTACTTC; J: TRBJ2-7; D: TRBD1; length: 13; V: TRBV5-4; size: .
CDR3: CASSLGLAGETGELFF; DNA: TGCGCCAGCAGCTTGGGACTAGCGGGGGAAACCGGGGAGCTGTTTTTT; J: TRBJ2-2; D: TRBD2; length: 16; V: TRBV5-1; size: once
CDR3: CASSSKSPKNIQYF; DNA: TGTGCCAGTAGTTCCAAGAGTCCCAAAAACATTCAGTACTTC; J: TRBJ2-4; D: .; length: 14; V: TRBV19; size: .
CDR3: CASSRQGNTEAFF; DNA: TGCGCCAGCAGCCGGCAGGGTAACACTGAAGCTTTCTTT; J: TRBJ1-1; D: .; length: 13; V: TRBV5-1; size: .
CDR3: CASSESTSGGYEQYF; DNA: TGCGCCAGCAGTGAGTCGACTAGCGGGGGCTACGAGCAGTACTTC; J: TRBJ2-7; D: TRBD2; length: 15; V: TRBV10-1; size: .
CDR3: CASSDLTGVPYEQYF; DNA: TGTGCCAGCAGTGACTTGACAGGCGTCCCCTACGAGCAGTACTTC; J: TRBJ2-7; D: .; length: 15; V: TRBV6-1; size: once
CDR3: CAWNKEGIPYNSPLHF; DNA: TGTGCCTGGAACAAGGAGGGGATTCCCTATAATTCACCCCTCCACTTT; J: TRBJ1-6; D: .; length: 16; V: TRBV30; size: .